The source of this T cell receptor (beta chain) is a study of CD8 T cells in ankylosing spondylitis. Findings of the study overall: Disease-linked clones were CD8+ and relatively rare in peripheral blood. Reports say disease-linked clones showed up significantly more in matched ankylosing spondylitis synovial fluid.

Quantitative 5'-RACE with molecular barcodes was used to make the TCR beta libraries. MiXCR was run by TCRdb on the 5' RACE reads, yielding one entry per CDR3 protein. Among more than 150,000 distinct CDR3 sequences listed, roughly 18% were seen once. The germline V gene encodes CDR1 SGHAT and CDR2 FQNNGV. V was trimmed by 5 bases and J by 1 base, leaving 11 bases between them. This CDR3 spans 14 amino acids. This clonotype was counted ten times or more. Its target is not known. This rearrangement joins TRBV11-2 to TRBJ1-1, with unresolved D. The clonotype originates from a male donor under 35 with ankylosing spondylitis or in good health (not recorded which). Sequencing was carried out using blood, either unsorted or a sorted T cell fraction (not recorded which). CDR3 loop: CASSQISGNTEAFF. For the CDR3, the DNA is TGTGCCAGCAGCCAGATCTCGGGGAACACTGAAGCTTTCTTT.